This T cell receptor (beta chain) was captured by sequencing in a study of OX40 agonist ivuxolimab in advanced cancers. As for the study more broadly: Ivuxolimab was an agonistic, fully human IgG2 monoclonal antibody directed against OX40 (CD134), a costimulatory receptor. Peripheral TCRbeta sequencing was intended to test whether TCR sequence diversity was altered and clonal T-cell expansion was caused by ivuxolimab. Prior anti-PD-1, anti-PD-L1 or anti-CTLA-4 therapy was permitted, and approximately 40% of dose-escalation patients had received checkpoint inhibitors. In the dose-escalation cohort, roughly 82% of patients were male, and the mean age was roughly 60 years with a range of roughly 20 to 80. Of the roughly 54 patients in dose escalation, about 20 had hepatocellular carcinoma, around 15 had melanoma, 9 had renal cell carcinoma and 9 had head and neck cancer. Intravenous ivuxolimab was administered to patients every 2 weeks at six dose levels: 0.01, 0.1, 0.3, 1.5, 3 and 10 mg/kg. The paper reports the monotherapy dose-escalation portion (N of about 47 patients) of the phase I ivuxolimab trial. Three dose-escalation patients achieved partial responses, one with hepatocellular carcinoma and two with cutaneous melanoma.

What the research found in general, with its limitations: Antigen specificity was not determined for the clonally expanded peripheral T cells. After ivuxolimab, CD8+ T cells had more expanded clones than CD4+ T cells on average. At doses from 0.1 to 3.0 mg/kg, clonal expansion was seen in both CD4+ and CD8+ blood T cells between baseline and week 6. In the 0.1-3.0 mg/kg groups, partial responders had among the lowest normalized peripheral clonal expansion, particularly in CD8+ T cells. Low levels of normalized T-cell clonal expansion were also seen in some patients who did not respond.

For sequencing of the TCRbeta CDR3 region, genomic DNA was extracted from the sorted cells. TCRbeta CDR3 regions were sequenced using the immunoSEQ Assay. The source is immuneACCESS, and TCRdb retained only in-frame sequences with V and J called. Part of the clones is not carried over; for the studies checked, unresolved V genes explain less than half of this, and the remainder is unexplained. The sample table lists some 45,000 clones, more than 75% of them with a count of one. The top ten constitute around 19% of the sample. At the junction V is shortened by 3 bases and J by 5 bases; bases outside the gene matches: 6. Taken from cysteine to phenylalanine, the CDR3 has 14 residues. This entry keeps only the CDR3 DNA: 42 bases, framed from base 1. The germline V gene (reference sequence) specifies LNHDA as CDR1 and SQIVND as CDR2. The trial excluded patients who had a history of autoimmune disease or were on systemic immunosuppression. Peripheral blood for TCR sequencing was drawn from every dose cohort at baseline, at cycle 4 day 1 and at cycle 7 day 1. Samples were obtained from an open-label, multicenter, first-in-human phase I dose-escalation trial of ivuxolimab. The trial enrolled adults with locally advanced or metastatic head and neck squamous cell, hepatocellular, melanoma or renal cell carcinoma. CD4+ and CD8+ T cells were sorted separately from peripheral blood before TCR sequencing.

In the case of this clone: This clone's antigen is unknown. No base qualities exist here, and no much larger clone lies one base off it.

Here the sequenced sample was CD4+ or CD8+ T cells sorted from blood, taken in a trial of the OX40 agonist ivuxolimab. The chain employs TRBV19 and TRBJ1-2; 7 central nucleotides agree with TRBD1. The clonotype originates from an adult with an advanced solid tumor such as melanoma, head and neck, liver or kidney cancer. The sequenced DNA: TGTGCCAGTAGTATCGACAGGGTTGGGTATGGCTACACCTTC. Its translation reads: CASSIDRVGYGYTF. The entire variable domain, with the stretches around the CDR3 drawn from the reference TRBV19 and TRBJ1-2 proteins, is DGGITQSPKYLFRKEGQNVTLSCEQNLNHDAMYWYRQDPGQGLRLIYYSQIVNDFQKGDIAEGYSVSREKKESFPLTVTSAQKNPTAFYLCASSIDRVGYGYTFGSGTRLTVV.